Each of the 20 T cell receptor beta chains below was sequenced from the same sample in a study of regulatory T cells in long-lasting Graves disease (dated by TCRdb to the early 2020s). The time point label, read with the paper, signifies: newly diagnosed GD, antithyroid drugs for less than 3 months. For both TCR sequencing and RNA sequencing, RNA was extracted from PBMCs using TRIzol. Library generation was performed with multiplex PCR. Sequencing relied on an Illumina HiSeq 4000. To build TCR beta libraries, CDR3 regions were amplified by Arm-PCR using iRepertoire HTBI primers. The public reads were reprocessed in TCRdb via fastp at Q25 and MiXCR, keeping in-frame beta chains. Entries are consolidated by CDR3 protein sequence, retaining the most common genes and DNA. Counted in this sample were approximately 390,000 distinct CDR3 sequences; 15% to 20% of them appeared once. 20% to 25% of the sample goes to the ten largest clones.

These data were also reused for a study on T cells in Graves' hyperthyroidism and ophthalmopathy.

Sequenced here: peripheral blood mononuclear cells (PBMCs), sampled at new diagnosis, from a patient treated with antithyroid drugs. These receptors all stem from a woman in her late teens or twenties with Graves disease. Donor details come from another sample of the same person, matched by shared clones.

Many counts were recorded for this clonotype. V gene TRBV6-5 combines with J gene TRBJ2-3; maybe TRBD2 (6 bases). Germline V lookup: CDR1 MNHEY, CDR2 SVGAGI. This CDR3 comprises 15 residues. V was cut by 0 bases and J by 2 bases, with 9 bases left in between. This CDR3 is CASSYSGLNTDTQYF. CDR3 bases: TGTGCCAGCAGTTACTCGGGACTGAACACAGATACGCAGTATTTT.

This clonotype was recorded many times. This chain connects TRBV2 to TRBJ1-2; possible D gene TRBD1, 6 bases. The V end was cut by 6 bases, the J end by 2 bases, with 10 bases between. This CDR3 contains 13 residues. From germline, CDR1 is SNHLY and CDR2 FYNNEI. CDR3 bases: TGTGCCAGCAGCCGGACAGTGAACTATGGCTACACCTTC. Its protein is CASSRTVNYGYTF.

The chain recombines TRBV6-1 with TRBJ2-1; D gene uncertain. The CDR3 totals 12 residues. Trimming took 6 bases from V and 10 from J, leaving 13 bases between them. CDR1 and CDR2 from the germline V gene are MNHNS and SASEGT. Here the CDR3 reads CASRAPLGEQFF. The DNA for the CDR3 is TGTGCCAGCAGGGCCCCCTTAGGGGAGCAGTTCTTC.

This clonotype was recorded many times. This chain connects TRBV12-3 or TRBV12-4 to TRBJ2-5, with D possibly called TRBD1 or TRBD2 (5 bases each). V lost 1 base and J 0 bases, leaving 18 bases between the germline ends. The CDR3 is made up of 18 amino acids. CDR3 in DNA: TGTGCCAGCAGTTTAGGGGACCGCTACAGGCCGTACCAAGAGACCCAGTACTTC. As protein: CASSLGDRYRPYQETQYF.

This clonotype was detected many times. CDR3 amino acids: CASSPLRGRTDTQYF. CDR3 nucleotides: TGTGCCAGCAGCCCATTACGGGGGCGCACAGATACGCAGTATTTT. The chain carries TRBV11-2 and TRBJ2-3, with D perhaps given as TRBD1 or TRBD2 (6 bases each). Germline V gene sequence: CDR1 SGHAT, CDR2 FQNNGV. CDR3 length: 15 amino acids. The ends were cut back, 5 bases at V and 1 base at J, with 13 bases in the middle.

This clonotype was counted ten times or more. The chain carries TRBV7-2 and TRBJ2-7; tentatively, D is TRBD1 (5 bases). Germline V gives CDR1 SGHTA, CDR2 FQGNSA. The CDR3 length is 15 residues. V lost 3 bases, J lost 2 bases, and 14 bases lay in between. CDR3 in amino acids: CASSLGRDGAYEQYF. The CDR3 DNA reads TGTGCCAGCAGCTTGGGCAGGGATGGGGCCTACGAGCAGTACTTC.

This clonotype has ten or more counts. V usage is TRBV13 and J usage is TRBJ2-2; possibly TRBD1 for D (6 bases). Trimming removed 5 bases from V and 0 bases from J, with 13 bases in between. Germline lookup yields CDR1 PRHDT and CDR2 FYEKMQ (reference sequence). The CDR3 loop spans 16 amino acids. This CDR3 reads CASSLRQDANTGELFF. The CDR3 region has the DNA TGTGCCAGCAGCCTAAGACAGGACGCGAACACCGGGGAGCTGTTTTTT.

As to this clonotype: A far bigger clonotype differs at one base, so this is likely a read error. V is TRBV7-9 and J is TRBJ1-1; 7 nucleotides line up with TRBD1. Germline CDR1 SEHNR, CDR2 FQNEAQ (reference sequence). The length of the CDR3 is 13 residues. J gave up 1 base and V 8 bases, and 4 bases lay outside the gene matches. CDR3 in DNA: TGTGCCAGCGAGACAGGGTCGAACACTGAAGCTTTCTTT. The encoded protein is CASETGSNTEAFF.

The rearrangement uses TRBV10-3 and TRBJ2-7; 10 positions agree with TRBD1. The germline gives CDR1 ENHRY, CDR2 SYGVKD. V lost 4 bases to trimming and J lost 0 bases; unmatched junction nucleotides: 9. The CDR3 runs 17 residues. CDR3 loop: CAISGGRGTGASYEQYF. The CDR3 nucleotides are TGTGCCATCAGTGGAGGTCGGGGGACAGGGGCCTCCTACGAGCAGTACTTC.

This clonotype was counted at least ten times. The chain uses TRBV20-1 and TRBJ2-7; D is unclear. V lost 6 bases and J 0 bases, leaving 12 bases between the germline ends. Germline CDR1 and CDR2: DFQATT and SNEGSKA (reference sequence). The CDR3 runs 13 residues. CDR3 DNA: TGCAGTGCCCCCGGAAGGAGCTCCTACGAGCAGTACTTC. Its protein is CSAPGRSSYEQYF.

In regard to this clonotype: A read error is possible here, since a much larger clone lies one base away. V usage is TRBV20-1 and J usage is TRBJ2-1; D call uncertain. The CDR3 loop spans 11 amino acids. Trimming took 6 bases from V and 12 from J, leaving 15 bases between them. Per the germline V gene, CDR1 is DFQATT and CDR2 is SNEGSKA (reference sequence). In nucleotides, the CDR3 is TGCAGTGCCGCGACCAGCTTGGGGCAGTTCTTC. This gives the protein CSAATSLGQFF.

This clonotype was observed many times. V is TRBV11-3 and J is TRBJ1-1, with no clear D. The CDR3 is 13 amino acids. V was cut by 2 bases and J by 6 bases, with 10 bases left in between. Germline values: CDR1 SGHNT, CDR2 YENEEA. The CDR3 DNA reads as TGTGCCAGCAGCTTATATCCAACCGCTGAAGCTTTCTTT. Amino acids: CASSLYPTAEAFF.

This clonotype was observed a few times. Germline and junction disagree at one end, which may indicate a read error. The chain uses TRBV5-1 and TRBJ1-5; D gene unclear. The CDR3 is 16 residues long. Germline assignment: CDR1 SGHRS and CDR2 YFSETQ. This CDR3 reads CASSYTGLGSNQPQHF. Here the CDR3 DNA reads TGTGCCAGCAGTTATACCGGCCTCGGTAGCAATCAGCCCCAGCATTTT.

This clonotype was seen ten or more times. This rearrangement joins TRBV30 to TRBJ1-2, with 7 bases matching TRBD1. The CDR3 extends over 12 amino acids. The trim removed 2 bases at V and 8 bases at J, leaving 5 bases unmatched. CDR1 and CDR2 from the germline V gene are GTSNPN and SVGIG (reference sequence). The CDR3 reads CAWSMTGRGYTF. The CDR3 nucleotides read TGTGCCTGGAGTATGACAGGGCGAGGCTACACCTTC.

This clonotype was counted at least ten times. The chain couples TRBV9 to TRBJ1-1; possible D gene TRBD1, 5 bases. Germline-derived CDR1 and CDR2 are SGDLS and YYNGEE. The CDR3 is made up of 13 amino acids. Trimming removed 5 bases at V and 5 bases at J, with 13 bases between. CDR3 in amino acids: CASSGTVRTEAFF. As DNA, the CDR3 is TGTGCCAGCAGTGGGACCGTGAGGACTGAAGCTTTCTTT.

The DNA of the CDR3 is TGTGCCTGGAGCCCCATAGGACAGGACGGGAGGGCTAACTATGGCTACACCTTC. This gives the protein CAWSPIGQDGRANYGYTF. The rearrangement joins TRBV30 to TRBJ1-2; 7 nucleotides match TRBD1. CDR1 GTSNPN and CDR2 SVGIG come from the germline V gene (reference sequence). The CDR3 has 18 residues. V dropped 3 bases and J dropped 0; count of bases not matched to a gene: 16.

The sample holds many counts of this clonotype. The chain has TRBV20-1 and TRBJ1-5, with D possibly being TRBD1 (6 bases). V lost 5 bases and J lost 1, with 12 bases in between. The CDR3 consists of 14 residues. Germline V gives CDR1 DFQATT, CDR2 SNEGSKA (reference sequence). CDR3 in amino acids: CSARGGSSNQPQHF. In DNA form, the CDR3 reads TGCAGTGCTCGGGGGGGCTCGAGCAATCAGCCCCAGCATTTT.

This rearrangement joins TRBV20-1 to TRBJ2-2; D gene ambiguous. Trimming cost V 5 bases and J 4 bases, with 11 bases left between them. Germline CDR1 reads DFQATT; CDR2 reads SNEGSKA (reference sequence). The CDR3 has 13 residues. The CDR3, as DNA: TGCAGTGCTCCTCCTTTAAGCACCGGGGAGCTGTTTTTT. Residues: CSAPPLSTGELFF.

This clonotype was observed a handful of times. This chain uses TRBV9 with TRBJ2-5; maybe TRBD1 (6 bases). This CDR3 region has 14 residues. Trimming cost V 3 bases and J 0 bases, with 9 bases left between them. Germline loops: CDR1 SGDLS, CDR2 YYNGEE. The CDR3 coding sequence is TGTGCCAGCAGCGCCGGGACATACCAAGAGACCCAGTACTTC. Translated: CASSAGTYQETQYF.

The chain employs TRBV5-1 and TRBJ2-5; TRBD1 might be the D (7 bases). The germline V and J ends were trimmed by 2 bases and 4 bases, with 21 bases remaining between them. Germline assignment: CDR1 SGHRS and CDR2 YFSETQ. CDR3 length: 17 amino acids. CDR3 DNA: TGCGCCAGCAGCTTCCCGACAGGGACTGTTACGGTAGAGACCCAGTACTTC. It translates to CASSFPTGTVTVETQYF.